These 8 T cell receptor beta chains were sequenced from one sample in a study of resident and recirculating memory T cells in vitiligo. The data were produced by immunoSEQ multiplex PCR, yet TCRdb's version contains in-frame clones alone and is incomplete. The table has more than 70,000 clones, around 90% seen once. Sequenced sample: blood. All receptors come from a male donor with vitiligo.

The J gene is TRBJ2-1, the V gene TRBV7-2, with 7 bases that match TRBD2. The trim removed 5 bases at V and 3 bases at J, leaving 7 bases unmatched. Germline V CDR1 and CDR2: SGHTA, FQGNSA. This CDR3 has 15 residues. The CDR3: CASSPGEGRYNEQFF. CDR3 nucleotides: TGTGCCAGCAGCCCCGGGGAGGGGCGCTACAATGAGCAGTTCTTC.

This sequence joins TRBV28 and TRBJ2-1; a possible D gene is TRBD1 (5 bases). V lost 6 bases to trimming and J lost 7 bases, with 10 bases between them. Per the germline V gene, CDR1 is MDHEN and CDR2 is SYDVKM. This CDR3 spans 12 amino acids. The CDR3 sequence: CASRTAWNEQFF. The CDR3 bases are TGTGCCAGCAGGACAGCCTGGAATGAGCAGTTCTTC.

This sequence joins TRBV25-1 and TRBJ2-7, with 7 bases that match TRBD2. Germline CDR1 and CDR2: MGHDK and SYGVNS. V trimming: 3 bases; J trimming: 4 bases; junction bases outside the gene matches: 9. The CDR3 covers 15 residues. The CDR3 DNA reads TGTGCCAGCAGTGAGTCTCGGGGAGGGCGGTACGAGCAGTACTTC. Its translation: CASSESRGGRYEQYF.

This chain connects TRBV6-5 to TRBJ1-2; D is undetermined. The CDR3 length is 13 residues. Trimming shortened V by 2 bases and J by 3 bases, and 7 bases separated the two germline ends. Germline CDR1 MNHEY, CDR2 SVGAGI. CDR3 DNA: TGTGCCAGCAGTTACAGGAGGGACTATGGCTACACCTTC. Protein: CASSYRRDYGYTF.

This chain uses TRBV7-2 with TRBJ2-3; D possibly corresponds to TRBD2 (6 bases). Trimming took off 2 bases at V and 3 bases at J, with 12 bases between the two ends. Germline V gives CDR1 SGHTA, CDR2 FQGNSA. This CDR3 has 15 residues. CDR3 DNA: TGTGCCAGCAGCTTAATTACAGGAGGGACAGATACGCAGTATTTT. This sequence encodes CASSLITGGTDTQYF.

J is TRBJ1-1 and V is TRBV9; D remains unclear. V was shortened by 2 bases and J by 0 bases, with 8 bases between the two germline ends. Germline CDR1 SGDLS, CDR2 YYNGEE. CDR3 length: 14 amino acids. The CDR3 coding sequence is TGTGCCAGCAGCGTTTCAGCGGTGAACACTGAAGCTTTCTTT. Protein: CASSVSAVNTEAFF. The whole variable domain, filled in from reference TRBV9 and TRBJ1-1, reads DSGVTQTPKHLITATGQRVTLRCSPRSGDLSVYWYQQSLDQGLQFLIQYYNGEERAKGNILERFSAQQFPDLHSELNLSSLELGDSALYFCASSVSAVNTEAFFGQGTRLTVV.

This clone came up a few times. The genes are TRBV9 and TRBJ2-5, with 11 positions matching TRBD2. V was pared by 3 bases and J by 7 bases, with 14 bases of the junction left unmatched. The CDR3 has 17 amino acids. In germline, CDR1 is SGDLS, CDR2 YYNGEE. The DNA of the CDR3 is TGTGCCAGCAGCGGCCCACGTGTAGCGGGAGGGGGGGTGACCCAGTACTTC. Amino acid sequence: CASSGPRVAGGGVTQYF.

The V gene is TRBV9, the J gene TRBJ2-3; 7 positions match TRBD2. After removal of 4 bases from V and 0 bases from J, the junction contained 8 bases not matched to a gene. CDR3 size: 16 residues. In germline, CDR1 is SGDLS, CDR2 YYNGEE. The DNA for the CDR3 is TGTGCCAGCAGCCCTAGATTAGCGGGTAGCACAGATACGCAGTATTTT. Translated, it gives CASSPRLAGSTDTQYF.